This T cell receptor (beta chain) is from a study of T-cell reconstitution after alpha-beta-depleted transplantation in children. Unique molecular identifiers were used to barcode this TCRbeta library. TCRdb re-derived calls from the PCR reads in MiXCR, one entry per CDR3 protein. Here the sample spans roughly 570,000 distinct CDR3 sequences, 20% to 30% being singletons. This clonotype was detected only a few times. What it recognizes is unknown. CDR1 is ENHRY and CDR2 is SYGVKD in the germline V gene. V lost 6 bases and J 1 base, leaving 11 bases between the germline ends. This CDR3 has 14 amino acids. Study-wide results and caveats: Where alpha-beta T cells came from about two months after transplant was reportedly several hundred expanded graft clones. A year post-transplant, T-cell counts and diversity derived mostly from newly produced T cells.

This sample comprised PBMCs, obtained before TCRalphabeta/CD19-depleted stem cell transplant. V and J are TRBV10-3 and TRBJ2-3, with D possibly TRBD1 on 6 matching bases. This clonotype was sampled from a boy under two years old with Wiskott-Aldrich syndrome, due to receive a stem cell transplant. The CDR3 bases are TGTGCCATCAGGAAGACAGGCGGCACAGATACGCAGTATTTT. Its translation is CAIRKTGGTDTQYF.